Presented here are 16 T cell receptor beta chains from one specimen sequenced in a study of shared clonotypes between healthy human individuals. Only in-frame clones appear in the TCRdb table, and some are missing; sequencing was by immunoSEQ multiplex PCR. The table records about 2.5 million clones, less than 95% of them present only once. The specimen was naive CD4+ T cells from PBMCs. This sample's subset: CD45RA+ positively selected. Every receptor here comes from a young man in good health. Some clones in this sample may be carry-over from other donors' samples.

The CDR3 sequence is CASSPPPTVLNYQPQHF. For the CDR3, the DNA is TGTGCCAGCAGTCCCCCCCCGACAGTACTTAACTATCAGCCCCAGCATTTT. The V and J genes are TRBV28 and TRBJ1-5, with D possibly matching TRBD1 (5 bases). The CDR3 spans 17 residues. Trimming cost V 5 bases and J 5 bases, with 22 bases left between them. CDR1 and CDR2 from the germline V gene are MDHEN and SYDVKM.

CDR3 in amino acids: CASSKGATKTQYF. CDR3 nucleotide sequence: TGTGCCAGCAGCAAAGGGGCCACCAAGACCCAGTACTTC. The J gene is TRBJ2-5, the V gene TRBV21-1; TRBD1 reflects the table's D call only, with no check against the DNA. TRBV21-1 is a documented pseudogene. There are 13 residues in the CDR3.

This chain uses TRBV4-1 with TRBJ2-1; tentative D call: TRBD2 (7 bases). Germline-derived CDR1 and CDR2 are MGHRA and YSYEKL. Trimming took 4 bases from V and 6 from J, leaving 19 bases between them. The CDR3 sequence is 16 residues long. DNA for the CDR3: TGCGCCAGCAGCCTTGGAGGGGGAGGGCCACTCAATGAGCAGTTCTTC. Protein sequence: CASSLGGGGPLNEQFF.

This clone was seen a single time. J is TRBJ2-7 and V is TRBV7-6, with 15 bases aligning to TRBD2. CDR3 length: 18 amino acids. The germline V gene has CDR1 SGHVS and CDR2 FNYEAQ. The V gene end was trimmed by 5 bases and the J gene end by 0 bases; junction bases not matched to a gene: 8. Written as DNA, the CDR3 is TGTGCCAGCAGCATTGGACTAGCGGGAGGGCAGAGCTCCTACGAGCAGTACTTC. It translates to CASSIGLAGGQSSYEQYF.

The sample holds a few counts of this clone. The same CDR3 also results from other DNA sequences found in this sample. The chain employs TRBV5-4 and TRBJ2-1; 7 bases agree with TRBD2. Germline lookup yields CDR1 SGHNT and CDR2 YYREEE (reference sequence). The CDR3 loop spans 14 amino acids. The J segment lost 5 bases and the V segment lost 0 bases, leaving 2 bases of the junction unmatched. CDR3 residues: CASSLGLADNEQFF. CDR3 nucleotides: TGTGCCAGCAGCTTGGGGCTAGCGGACAATGAGCAGTTCTTC.

The chain links TRBV6-1 to TRBJ2-7, with D perhaps given as TRBD1 or TRBD2 (7 bases each). CDR3 length: 17 amino acids. V was clipped by 2 bases and J by 2 bases, with 19 bases between them. Looked up from germline, CDR1 is MNHNS and CDR2 is SASEGT. CDR3 DNA: TGTGCCAGCAGTGAATCCTGGGGGGGACAGCCGCCCTACGAGCAGTACTTC. As protein: CASSESWGGQPPYEQYF.

The table lists this clone with a count of one. A read error may account for a junction end that differs from germline. The chain combines TRBV5-3 with TRBJ2-5, with 7 bases aligning to TRBD2. TRBV5-3 is identified as an open reading frame with a role that is uncertain. There are 14 residues in the CDR3. The CDR3, as DNA: TGTGCCAGCAGCTTGGGCGGGAGTAGAGAGACCCAGTACTTC. It encodes CASSLGGSRETQYF.

The chain employs TRBV15 and TRBJ2-7, with D perhaps given as TRBD1 or TRBD2 (5 bases each). The ends were cut back, 1 base at V and 3 bases at J, with 10 bases in the middle. Germline CDR1 reads LNHNV; CDR2 reads YYDKDF (reference sequence). The CDR3 has 14 residues. The CDR3 sequence: CATSRGGGVYEQYF. CDR3 nucleotide sequence: TGTGCCACCAGCAGAGGTGGGGGAGTCTACGAGCAGTACTTC. Supplemented by reference TRBV15 and TRBJ2-7, the full variable domain reads DAMVIQNPRYQVTQFGKPVTLSCSQTLNHNVMYWYQQKSSQAPKLLFHYYDKDFNNEADTPDNFQSRRPNTSFCFLDIRSPGLGDTAMYLCATSRGGGVYEQYFGPGTRLTVT.

The J gene is TRBJ2-2, the V gene TRBV5-4; 14 positions agree with TRBD2. Trimming at V came to 7 bases and at J to 5 bases, leaving 7 bases not matched to a gene. The CDR3 has 16 residues. Germline CDR1 and CDR2: SGHNT and YYREEE (reference sequence). The CDR3 sequence is CASPPGLAGVTGELFF. The CDR3 nucleotides are TGTGCCAGCCCGCCGGGACTAGCGGGAGTTACCGGGGAGCTGTTTTTT. Combining the CDR3 with reference TRBV5-4 and TRBJ2-2 gives the whole variable domain ETGVTQSPTHLIKTRGQQVTLRCSSQSGHNTVSWYQQALGQGPQFIFQYYREEENGRGNFPPRFSGLQFPNYSSELNVNALELDDSALYLCASPPGLAGVTGELFFGEGSRLTVL.

V and J are TRBV6-6 and TRBJ2-3; 8 bases match TRBD2. Germline V gene lookup returns CDR1 MNHNY and CDR2 SVGAGI (reference sequence). This CDR3 comprises 15 residues. V trimming: 6 bases; J trimming: 4 bases; junction bases outside the gene matches: 9. This CDR3 reads CASSPPAGGADTQYF. CDR3 sequence (DNA): TGTGCCAGCAGCCCCCCGGCGGGAGGCGCAGATACGCAGTATTTT.

The chain couples TRBV29-1 to TRBJ2-5; the match to TRBD1 covers 8 bases. This CDR3 has 12 amino acids. V gave up 7 bases and J gave up 3 bases; unmatched junction bases: 4. Germline V lookup: CDR1 SQVTM, CDR2 ANQGSEA. CDR3 in amino acids: CSGYRGKETQYF. The CDR3 DNA is TGCAGCGGATACAGGGGGAAAGAGACCCAGTACTTC.

In this sample, this clone turned up a few times. The chain carries TRBV7-9 and TRBJ1-1; unclear D gene. Germline V lookup: CDR1 SEHNR, CDR2 FQNEAQ (reference sequence). The V end was cut by 1 base, the J end by 1 base, with 4 bases between. This CDR3 is 13 amino acids long. DNA of the CDR3: TGTGCCAGCAGCTTAGTACCGAACACTGAAGCTTTCTTT. Protein product: CASSLVPNTEAFF.

The V call is TRBV6-6, the J call TRBJ2-5; D gene unclear. Germline CDR1 MNHNY, CDR2 SVGAGI (reference sequence). V shed 5 bases and J shed 1 base, with 11 bases lying between them. This CDR3 is 14 amino acids long. The CDR3 DNA reads TGTGCCAGCAGTCTGGTTTCCTCCCAAGAGACCCAGTACTTC. Its translation: CASSLVSSQETQYF.

The chain links TRBV7-2 to TRBJ2-7, with 8 bases identical to TRBD1. This CDR3 is 15 amino acids long. V lost 3 bases to trimming and J lost 1 base; unmatched junction nucleotides: 5. Germline V gives CDR1 SGHTA, CDR2 FQGNSA. Written as DNA, the CDR3 is TGTGCCAGCAGCTTTAGGACAGGGTATTCCTACGAGCAGTACTTC. The encoded protein is CASSFRTGYSYEQYF.

This clone was recorded once. This chain connects TRBV29-1 to TRBJ1-2, with D possibly TRBD1 on 6 matching bases. CDR1 SQVTM and CDR2 ANQGSEA come from the germline V gene. CDR3 size: 13 residues. Trimming removed 6 bases at V and 8 bases at J, with 19 bases between. In DNA, the CDR3 is TGCAGCGTAGATTACGGGGGCGCCCGGGGCTACACCTTC. Protein sequence: CSVDYGGARGYTF.

This chain links TRBV29-1 with TRBJ1-4; TRBD1 might be the D (5 bases). This CDR3 comprises 12 residues. The ends were cut back, 7 bases at V and 3 bases at J, with 9 bases in the middle. Germline assignment: CDR1 SQVTM and CDR2 ANQGSEA. The chain's CDR3 is CSGGVANEKLFF. CDR3 sequence (DNA): TGCAGCGGGGGGGTAGCTAATGAAAAACTGTTTTTT.